The rows below give T cell receptor beta chains drawn from one sample of a study of sequential checkpoint blockade in melanoma. Method: immunoSEQ multiplex PCR; TCRdb's copy keeps in-frame clones and lacks some. Here the sample spans around 19,000 clones, about 28% being singletons. Sequences were derived from tumor tissue (inferred from file names), sampled from a patient given nivolumab and ipilimumab in sequence. The receptor set was obtained from a human donor with melanoma. Each CDR3 is given with its conserved first and last residue. The D gene is left open where the match is weak. Clone size, where shown, is once, few, many, or a class for clones that have expanded.

many,TRBJ2-7,-,TRBV4-1,CASSQAQGYEQYF,TGCGCCAGCAGCCAAGCCCAGGGATACGAGCAGTACTTC
-,TRBJ1-5,-,TRBV18,CASSPRDQGRGFNSNQPQHF,TGTGCCAGCTCACCACGGGATCAGGGTAGGGGGTTTAATAGCAATCAGCCCCAGCATTTT
-,TRBJ2-1,-,TRBV29-1,CSVESPGISYNEQFF,TGCAGCGTTGAATCGCCCGGGATCTCCTACAATGAGCAGTTCTTC
many,TRBJ1-2,-,TRBV6-1,CASSEGAAHYGYTF,TGTGCCAGCAGTGAAGGGGCAGCTCACTATGGCTACACCTTC
few,TRBJ1-1,-,TRBV18,CASSPTDSEAFF,TGTGCCAGCTCACCAACGGATTCTGAAGCTTTCTTT
-,TRBJ2-5,-,TRBV7-1,CASSLVDAGTQYF,TGTGCCAGCAGCTTAGTGGACGCGGGGACCCAGTACTTC
-,TRBJ1-6,-,TRBV25-1,CASSEGTSIYNSPLHF,TGTGCCAGCAGTGAAGGGACATCAATTTATAATTCACCCCTCCACTTT
few,TRBJ2-2,TRBD2,TRBV11-3,CASRPPGLAGAGTGELFF,TGTGCCAGCAGACCCCCGGGACTAGCGGGGGCCGGCACCGGGGAGCTGTTTTTT
few,TRBJ2-1,-,TRBV19,CASSITSLQGSYNEQFF,TGTGCCAGTAGTATAACCTCACTACAGGGCTCCTACAATGAGCAGTTCTTC
few,TRBJ2-5,-,TRBV11-3,CASSLSGGHQETQYF,TGTGCCAGCAGCTTATCCGGGGGCCACCAAGAGACCCAGTACTTC
few,TRBJ2-3,-,TRBV11-3,CASSFLRFEGLDTQYF,TGTGCCAGCAGCTTCCTTCGTTTCGAGGGGTTAGATACGCAGTATTTT
few,TRBJ2-3,-,TRBV6-8,CASSSRGRKADTQYF,TGTGCCAGCAGCTCACGGGGGAGAAAGGCAGATACGCAGTATTTT
-,TRBJ2-7,TRBD2,TRBV5-1,CASSLVGGSSYEQYF,TGCGCCAGCAGCTTGGTCGGGGGGTCCTCCTACGAGCAGTACTTC
many,TRBJ2-7,TRBD1,TRBV11-3,CASSPKDRGYEQYF,TGTGCCAGCAGCCCGAAGGACAGGGGCTACGAGCAGTACTTC
-,TRBJ2-1,-,TRBV7-2,CASSHQGWNEQFF,TGTGCCAGCAGCCACCAGGGATGGAATGAGCAGTTCTTC
-,TRBJ2-7,-,TRBV14,CASSPTRAALRYEQYF,TGTGCCAGCAGCCCGACAAGGGCGGCCCTTCGTTACGAGCAGTACTTC
few,TRBJ1-2,-,TRBV19,CASSLSFGASYGYTF,TGTGCCAGTAGTCTATCATTCGGGGCCTCCTATGGCTACACCTTC
many,TRBJ2-6,TRBD1,TRBV9,CASSPTGAGANVLTF,TGTGCCAGCAGCCCAACAGGGGCTGGGGCCAACGTCCTGACTTTC
few,TRBJ2-3,TRBD2,TRBV11-3,CASSRAGGYTDTQYF,TGTGCCAGCAGCCGAGCGGGGGGTTACACAGATACGCAGTATTTT
many,TRBJ2-5,-,TRBV11-3,CASSSAETQETQYF,TGTGCCAGCAGCTCCGCAGAAACCCAAGAGACCCAGTACTTC
-,TRBJ1-2,-,TRBV25-1,CASSEFGGLQGYGYTF,TGTGCCAGCAGTGAGTTCGGTGGCCTTCAGGGATATGGCTACACCTTC
-,TRBJ2-3,-,TRBV5-2,CANSGTDTDTQYF,TGTGCCAACTCCGGGACAGACACAGATACGCAGTATTTT
many,TRBJ2-2,TRBD1,TRBV9,CASSLGSGGVTGELFF,TGTGCCAGTTCGCTAGGGTCAGGGGGCGTCACCGGGGAGCTGTTTTTT
once,TRBJ1-5,-,TRBV19,CASSMVLVQPQHF,TGTGCCAGTAGTATGGTTTTGGTTCAGCCCCAGCATTTT
few,TRBJ2-1,-,TRBV14,CASSQGYNEQFF,TGTGCCAGCAGCCAGGGTTACAATGAGCAGTTCTTC
many,TRBJ1-2,-,TRBV11-3,CASIGRLFTATFPPNYGYTF,TGTGCCAGCATCGGACGCTTATTTACAGCTACCTTTCCACCAAACTATGGCTACACCTTC
-,TRBJ2-3,TRBD2,TRBV9,CASSSGLAGAGDTQYF,TGTGCCAGCAGCTCTGGACTAGCGGGAGCGGGAGATACGCAGTATTTT
-,TRBJ2-1,-,TRBV19,CASSIGGYEQFF,TGTGCCAGTAGTATTGGGGGGTATGAGCAGTTCTTC
-,TRBJ1-1,TRBD1,TRBV6-8,CASSPTGANTEAFF,TGTGCCAGCAGCCCGACAGGGGCGAACACTGAAGCTTTCTTT
few,TRBJ1-3,-,TRBV11-3,CASSSRVPPGNTIYF,TGTGCCAGCAGCTCCAGAGTTCCACCGGGAAACACCATATATTTT
-,TRBJ2-3,TRBD2,TRBV5-1,CASSYGTINTDTQYF,TGCGCCAGCAGTTACGGGACTATAAACACAGATACGCAGTATTTT
many,TRBJ1-5,-,TRBV11-3,CASNSRVRAQPQHF,TGTGCCAGCAACTCGAGGGTAAGGGCTCAGCCCCAGCATTTT
-,TRBJ2-1,-,TRBV28,CASSSGGSLGEQFF,TGTGCCAGCAGTTCGGGCGGCAGCCTAGGTGAGCAGTTCTTC
-,TRBJ2-3,TRBD2,TRBV18,CASSPLRAGGTDTQYF,TGTGCCAGCTCACCACTAAGAGCGGGAGGGACAGATACGCAGTATTTT
-,TRBJ1-6,TRBD1,TRBV6-8,CASSSLQGAVLDSPLHF,TGTGCCAGCAGTTCCTTACAGGGGGCTGTCTTGGATTCACCCCTCCACTTT
few,TRBJ1-4,-,TRBV30,CAWSKGATNEKLFF,TGTGCCTGGAGTAAGGGGGCAACTAATGAAAAACTGTTTTTT
few,TRBJ2-2,TRBD2,TRBV4-1,CASRPMSKREWELFF,TGCGCCAGCAGACCCATGTCTAAGCGGGAATGGGAGCTGTTTTTT
few,TRBJ2-3,TRBD2,TRBV30,CAWSSGSPDTQYF,TGTGCCTGGAGTAGCGGGAGCCCAGATACGCAGTATTTT
few,TRBJ2-7,TRBD2,TRBV7-7,CASSSGLAGGNEQYF,TGTGCTAGCAGCTCTGGACTAGCGGGGGGTAATGAGCAGTACTTC
many,TRBJ2-5,-,TRBV11-3,CASSKYRDEETQYF,TGTGCCAGCAGCAAATACAGGGATGAAGAGACCCAGTACTTC
-,TRBJ2-1,-,TRBV6-8,CAISLSSASYNEQFF,TGTGCCATCAGTCTCAGTAGCGCGTCCTACAATGAGCAGTTCTTC
-,TRBJ2-7,-,TRBV19,CASSPRAGKDEQYF,TGTGCCAGTAGTCCCCGGGCAGGGAAGGACGAGCAGTACTTC
few,TRBJ1-1,TRBD1,TRBV6-8,CASSDRVGTEAFF,TGTGCCAGCAGCGACAGGGTGGGCACTGAAGCTTTCTTT
few,TRBJ2-1,TRBD2,TRBV28,CASSRGLAGVGEQFF,TGTGCCAGCAGTCGCGGACTAGCGGGAGTGGGTGAGCAGTTCTTC
many,TRBJ2-1,-,TRBV11-3,CASSLFTVLLYNEQFF,TGTGCCAGCAGCTTGTTCACGGTCTTATTGTACAATGAGCAGTTCTTC
-,TRBJ1-4,TRBD1,TRBV5-1,CASSSTGGLEKLFF,TGCGCCAGCAGCTCAACAGGGGGATTAGAAAAACTGTTTTTT
few,TRBJ2-5,-,TRBV11-3,CASSGGRAYQETQYF,TGTGCCAGCAGCGGGGGGCGGGCTTACCAAGAGACCCAGTACTTC